This T cell receptor (beta chain) appears in the sequencing data of a study of Graves' ophthalmopathy and Graves' hyperthyroidism. Ophthalmopathy was moderately-to-severely active, CAS at least 3, NOSPECS at least 4, lasting under 3 months. This clonotype has ten or more counts. What it recognizes is unknown. CDR3 length: 11 residues. V was pared by 9 bases and J by 4 bases, with 9 bases between. The V gene's germline CDR1 is LNHDA and CDR2 SQIVND (reference sequence). Amplification from RNA transcripts yielded the TCR beta CDR3 regions. After a first-round RT-PCR with HTBI primers, a second-round multiplex PCR was run. TCRdb re-derived calls from the multiplex PCR reads in MiXCR, one entry per CDR3 protein. The table records approximately 460,000 distinct CDR3 sequences, over 13% of them present only once. Study-wide points: In blood, most expanded thyroid clonotypes above 0.001 frequency were also detected.

Sequences were obtained from blood. The chain couples TRBV19 to TRBJ1-2, with D uncertain. The TCR comes from a woman aged 25 to 45 with Graves' ophthalmopathy. CDR3 protein: CASETVYGYTF. The CDR3 bases are TGTGCCAGCGAAACAGTCTATGGCTACACCTTC.